These 28 T cell receptor beta chains came from one sample sequenced in a study of graft-versus-host responses after intestinal transplantation. Method: immunoSEQ multiplex PCR; TCRdb's copy keeps in-frame clones and lacks some. Of 45,000 or so clones detected, roughly 91% appear once; the ten largest clones hold about 4.4%. Sequencing was performed on PBMCs, taken 524 days after transplant. The receptors come from a human patient who received an intestinal transplant, so some T cells may come from the graft donor.

The chain recombines TRBV7-2 with TRBJ2-7; weak D call: TRBD2 (5 bases). The V gene's germline CDR1 is SGHTA and CDR2 FQGNSA. V was trimmed by 3 bases and J by 0 bases, leaving 9 bases between them. The CDR3 length is 14 residues. CDR3 DNA sequence: TGTGCCAGCAGCTTGGACTTCAGCTCCTACGAGCAGTACTTC. This gives the protein CASSLDFSSYEQYF.

The chain joins TRBV4-3 to TRBJ2-6; D possibly corresponds to TRBD2 (5 bases). Germline assignment: CDR1 LGHNA and CDR2 YSLEER. The CDR3 has 17 amino acids. Trimming pared 3 bases from V and 0 bases from J, leaving 12 bases between. CDR3 bases: TGCGCCAGCAGCCATATCCGAGGGAGCTCTGGGGCCAACGTCCTGACTTTC. Protein: CASSHIRGSSGANVLTF.

This rearrangement joins TRBV13 to TRBJ2-1; no firm D call. This CDR3 contains 16 residues. Germline V gene lookup returns CDR1 PRHDT and CDR2 FYEKMQ (reference sequence). V was clipped by 1 base and J by 12 bases, with 22 bases between them. The CDR3 DNA follows: TGTGCCAGCAGCTTAGAAGGCTGGAAGAAGTTAGGTGGGCAGTTCTTC. Its translation is CASSLEGWKKLGGQFF.

This rearrangement joins TRBV2 to TRBJ2-5, with 8 bases matching TRBD1. The trim removed 8 bases at V and 4 bases at J, leaving 9 bases unmatched. Germline CDR1 and CDR2: SNHLY and FYNNEI. This CDR3 has 14 amino acids. The CDR3 nucleotides read TGTGCCAGCGGTCTAGCAGGGGGCGTAGAGACCCAGTACTTC. Translation: CASGLAGGVETQYF.

The V and J genes are TRBV5-1 and TRBJ2-7; D possibly corresponds to TRBD1 (6 bases). The germline V gene has CDR1 SGHRS and CDR2 YFSETQ. This CDR3 has 13 residues. V was trimmed by 3 bases and J by 12 bases, leaving 19 bases between them. Here the CDR3 DNA reads TGCGCCAGCAGCTCTGGGGGCCAGGCCACGCCGTACTTC. It codes for CASSSGGQATPYF.

With regard to this clone: The same CDR3 can be traced to other DNA sequences in this sample. V gene TRBV28 combines with J gene TRBJ2-1, with D perhaps TRBD2 (6 bases). Germline V CDR1 and CDR2: MDHEN, SYDVKM. There are 15 residues in the CDR3. V was clipped by 2 bases and J by 8 bases, with 16 bases between them. CDR3 DNA sequence: TGTGCCAGCAGTTTAGGGGGGATCGGAGTAGATGAGCAGTTCTTC. Translated: CASSLGGIGVDEQFF. The full variable domain, its missing parts supplied by reference TRBV28 and TRBJ2-1, is DVKVTQSSRYLVKRTGEKVFLECVQDMDHENMFWYRQDPGLGLRLIYFSYDVKMKEKGDIPEGYSVSREKKERFSLILESASTNQTSMYLCASSLGGIGVDEQFFGPGTRLTVL.

The CDR3 DNA follows: TGTGCCAGTAGTTCGCAGGGTTACACTGAAGCTTTCTTT. Its protein product is CASSSQGYTEAFF. The V call is TRBV19, the J call TRBJ1-1; the D gene is possibly TRBD1 (5 bases). Germline assignment: CDR1 LNHDA and CDR2 SQIVND (reference sequence). The CDR3 has 13 amino acids. V was clipped by 5 bases and J by 3 bases, with 10 bases between them.

The rearrangement joins TRBV28 to TRBJ2-7; 7 bases match TRBD1. J was trimmed by 3 bases and V by 8 bases; bases with no gene match: 13. Germline values: CDR1 MDHEN, CDR2 SYDVKM. The CDR3 totals 15 residues. CDR3 sequence: CASLLRDRVYYEQYF. Written as DNA, the CDR3 is TGTGCCAGCCTCTTAAGGGACAGAGTCTACTACGAGCAGTACTTC. Based on the CDR3 plus reference TRBV28 and TRBJ2-7, the full variable domain is DVKVTQSSRYLVKRTGEKVFLECVQDMDHENMFWYRQDPGLGLRLIYFSYDVKMKEKGDIPEGYSVSREKKERFSLILESASTNQTSMYLCASLLRDRVYYEQYFGPGTRLTVT.

J is TRBJ1-1 and V is TRBV10-3; a possible D gene is TRBD1 (6 bases). The CDR3 runs 14 residues. Trimming pared 1 base from V and 8 bases from J, leaving 14 bases between. Germline CDR1 ENHRY, CDR2 SYGVKD. CDR3 sequence (DNA): TGTGCCATCAGTGAGTATCCCATCGGGACAGAAGCTTTCTTT. This translates into CAISEYPIGTEAFF.

The J gene is TRBJ1-4, the V gene TRBV30, with D perhaps TRBD1 (5 bases). V was clipped by 0 bases and J by 7 bases, with 12 bases between them. CDR1 GTSNPN and CDR2 SVGIG come from the germline V gene (reference sequence). There are 14 residues in the CDR3. In DNA form, the CDR3 reads TGTGCCTGGAGTGTTGGGACTCTTGGTGAAAAACTGTTTTTT. It specifies CAWSVGTLGEKLFF.

This chain uses TRBV6-5 with TRBJ2-6, with no clear D. CDR1 and CDR2 (germline): MNHEY, SVGAGI. The CDR3 extends over 15 amino acids. V lost 4 bases to trimming and J lost 0 bases, with 7 bases between them. The CDR3, as DNA: TGTGCCAGCAGTTTCCTGGACTCTGGGGCCAACGTCCTGACTTTC. Its translation: CASSFLDSGANVLTF.

The V call is TRBV7-8, the J call TRBJ2-7; 15 bases map to TRBD2. The CDR3 length is 17 residues. CDR1 and CDR2 from the germline V gene are SGHVS and FQNEAQ. Germline trimming cut 1 base from V and 6 bases from J; bases unmatched to any gene: 7. The CDR3 nucleotides read TGTGCCAGCAGCTTAGGGGGGACTAGCGGGAGGAGGCTCGAGCAGTACTTC. Translated, it gives CASSLGGTSGRRLEQYF.

The chain carries TRBV6-6 and TRBJ1-3; D gene unclear. Trimming shortened V by 0 bases and J by 2 bases, and 2 bases separated the two germline ends. The germline gives CDR1 MNHNY, CDR2 SVGAGI (reference sequence). The CDR3 covers 13 residues. CDR3 coding DNA: TGTGCCAGCAGTTACTCGACTGGAAACACCATATATTTT. Encoded protein: CASSYSTGNTIYF.

CDR3 DNA sequence: TGTGCCAGCAGCTTAAAGGGTGACACTGAAGCTTTCTTT. Translating it yields CASSLKGDTEAFF. This rearrangement joins TRBV7-2 to TRBJ1-1; D is unresolved. Per the germline V gene, CDR1 is SGHTA and CDR2 is FQGNSA. With 2 bases removed from V and 3 bases from J, the gap between germline ends came to 7 bases. The CDR3 sequence is 13 residues long.

The V call is TRBV7-8, the J call TRBJ1-5, with D possibly being TRBD1 (5 bases). CDR3 length: 15 residues. Germline V gene sequence: CDR1 SGHVS, CDR2 FQNEAQ. Trimming pared 0 bases from V and 4 bases from J, leaving 10 bases between. The CDR3 DNA sequence: TGTGCCAGCAGCTTAGCGCTGGCAGGGAATCAGCCCCAGCATTTT. This encodes CASSLALAGNQPQHF.

This clone was picked up one time. The J gene is TRBJ1-5, the V gene TRBV19; D call uncertain. Trimming removed 4 bases from V and 4 bases from J, with 17 bases in between. The germline V gene has CDR1 LNHDA and CDR2 SQIVND (reference sequence). This CDR3 has 16 residues. The CDR3 loop reads CASSTFYVERNQPQHF. CDR3 bases: TGTGCCAGTAGTACATTTTACGTTGAGAGGAATCAGCCCCAGCATTTT.

This chain uses TRBV9 with TRBJ1-2, with a tentative D call TRBD1 (5 bases). Germline assignment: CDR1 SGDLS and CDR2 YYNGEE. This CDR3 region has 14 residues. V lost 4 bases to trimming and J lost 7 bases, with 17 bases between them. The CDR3 is CASSLTVFGGGYTF. CDR3 coding DNA: TGTGCCAGCAGCTTGACAGTCTTTGGGGGTGGCTACACCTTC.

The chain is built from TRBV5-1 and TRBJ1-1; D is possibly TRBD1 (5 bases). The CDR3 covers 17 residues. The V gene lost 0 bases and the J gene lost 0 bases, with 15 bases spanning the gap. The germline V gene encodes CDR1 SGHRS and CDR2 YFSETQ. CDR3 residues: CASSLGRGEPVNTEAFF. DNA of the CDR3: TGCGCCAGCAGCTTGGGACGGGGGGAACCCGTGAACACTGAAGCTTTCTTT.

V gene TRBV15 combines with J gene TRBJ2-7, with 7 bases fitting TRBD1. Germline V CDR1 and CDR2: LNHNV, YYDKDF (reference sequence). Trimming at V came to 4 bases and at J to 3 bases, leaving 3 bases not matched to a gene. CDR3 length: 13 residues. The CDR3 loop is CATSIGQDYEQYF. CDR3 sequence (DNA): TGTGCCACCAGCATCGGACAGGACTACGAGCAGTACTTC.

This sequence joins TRBV6-5 and TRBJ1-2; possibly TRBD1 for D (6 bases). The CDR3 runs to 14 residues. CDR1 and CDR2 from the germline V gene are MNHEY and SVGAGI. V shed 5 bases and J shed 8 bases, with 18 bases lying between them. CDR3 sequence reads: CASSDRAGGEGYTF. The CDR3 nucleotides read TGTGCCAGCAGTGACCGGGCCGGGGGCGAAGGCTACACCTTC.

V is TRBV28 and J is TRBJ2-7; TRBD2 agrees at 11 bases. V lost 4 bases and J lost 3; bases outside the gene matches: 8. The germline CDR1 and CDR2 sequences are MDHEN and SYDVKM. The CDR3 sequence is 16 residues long. The CDR3 here is CASSSHTSGRSYEQYF. CDR3 DNA sequence: TGTGCCAGCAGTTCTCATACTAGCGGGAGAAGCTACGAGCAGTACTTC.

The CDR3 DNA is TGTGCCAGTAGCCCCTCACAGGGCATCGGGGAGCTGTTTTTT. It encodes CASSPSQGIGELFF. The rearrangement uses TRBV19 and TRBJ2-2; D may be TRBD1 (6 bases). The germline CDR1 and CDR2 sequences are LNHDA and SQIVND (reference sequence). Trimming removed 6 bases at V and 7 bases at J, with 15 bases between. This CDR3 spans 14 amino acids.

This clone was observed a single time. This chain links TRBV29-1 with TRBJ2-5, with 12 bases aligning to TRBD2. Germline V gene lookup returns CDR1 SQVTM and CDR2 ANQGSEA. The CDR3 is made up of 13 amino acids. V lost 4 bases and J lost 9; bases outside the gene matches: 6. DNA for the CDR3: TGCAGCGTTGGGACTAGCGGGATTACGGCCCAGTACTTC. As protein: CSVGTSGITAQYF.

V gene TRBV10-3 combines with J gene TRBJ1-5; TRBD1 aligns across 8 bases. Trimming removed 2 bases from V and 2 bases from J; junction bases left unmatched: 2. Per germline, CDR1 ENHRY and CDR2 SYGVKD. There are 15 residues in the CDR3. The CDR3 coding sequence is TGTGCCATCAGTGAGCCGACAGGGGGCAATCAGCCCCAGCATTTT. Protein sequence: CAISEPTGGNQPQHF.

This clone showed up just once. The chain has TRBV4-2 and TRBJ1-1; D is undetermined. Trimming stripped 4 bases from V and 7 bases from J, with 13 bases between. CDR1 is LGHNA, CDR2 YNFKEQ, per germline. The CDR3 spans 13 residues. The CDR3 reads CASSLGNILEAFF. In nucleotides, the CDR3 is TGTGCCAGCAGCCTCGGGAATATACTTGAAGCTTTCTTT.

The chain has TRBV2 and TRBJ1-3; D not resolved. V was cut by 8 bases and J by 3 bases, with 11 bases left in between. Germline-derived CDR1 and CDR2 are SNHLY and FYNNEI. The CDR3 has 13 residues. The CDR3 region is CASGRVDGNTIYF. The CDR3 bases are TGTGCCAGCGGAAGGGTAGATGGAAACACCATATATTTT.

This chain joins TRBV5-1 and TRBJ2-1, with D uncertain. Germline V gene sequence: CDR1 SGHRS, CDR2 YFSETQ. Deletions cut 0 bases from V and 5 bases from J, with 18 bases between. The length of the CDR3 is 17 residues. The chain's CDR3 is CASSLEMRNFGDNEQFF. The DNA of the CDR3 is TGCGCCAGCAGCTTGGAAATGCGCAACTTTGGGGACAATGAGCAGTTCTTC.

This chain links TRBV7-6 with TRBJ2-1; TRBD2 matches at 10 bases. Germline-derived CDR1 and CDR2 are SGHVS and FNYEAQ. V dropped 2 bases and J dropped 10; count of bases not matched to a gene: 14. The CDR3 has 17 amino acids. CDR3 coding DNA: TGTGCCAGCAGCTTAAGGGGATGGGCACTAGCGGGAAACGAGCAGTTCTTC. This sequence encodes CASSLRGWALAGNEQFF.